The rows below give T cell receptor beta chains drawn from one sample of a study of T cells in Graves' hyperthyroidism and ophthalmopathy. TCRdb recomputed calls from the multiplex PCR reads with MiXCR, one row per CDR3 protein. The table lists 250,000 to 300,000 distinct CDR3 sequences, roughly 19% of them singletons, with approximately 35% in the top ten. The specimen was blood. These TCRs come from a man in his fifties or sixties with Graves' ophthalmopathy. Both conserved end residues are trimmed from each CDR3.

V gene,CDR3 protein
TRBV5-1,ASSFQGARTDTQY
TRBV10-3,AISDRVGRGSNQPQH
TRBV28,ASGVGDTEAF
TRBV6-2/TRBV6-3,ASSPFLVTDTQY
TRBV9,ASSVAKGTSGRSYNEQF
TRBV9,ASSVNAGTSRDNEQF
TRBV6-4,ASSVEGRGYYNEQF
TRBV7-9,ASSARTSARNEQF
TRBV15,ATSEGGQGFYEQY
TRBV19,ASRTLVSNQPQH
TRBV6-1,ASSKRTGSHTDTQY
TRBV5-6,ASSESGQSTDTQY
TRBV20-1,SARDWAQKNEQF
TRBV29-1,SAISLAGVGTGELF
TRBV19,ASMSGGGFNEQF
TRBV11-3,ASSLDAGERNEQF
TRBV2,ASSERSATDTQY
TRBV28,ASSFIGGGTGEAF
TRBV3-1,ASSQGGTVAYEQY
TRBV5-1,ASSLTPAGGTDTQY
TRBV29-1,SVELFGSEQY
TRBV20-1,SATGTGVGELF
TRBV6-2/TRBV6-3,ASSVRPEQF
TRBV20-1,SAERTGVYGYT
TRBV9,ASTTGGRGQETQY
TRBV5-1,ASSLAIRGQGAYNEQF
TRBV20-1,SAPDGATGPYNEQF
TRBV6-1,ASSPGGLYKQY
TRBV5-6,ASSLEWGLAGENEQF
TRBV29-1,SVEALAGQETQY
TRBV27,ASRRQGGNTEAF
TRBV10-3,AISESGTSGELEQY